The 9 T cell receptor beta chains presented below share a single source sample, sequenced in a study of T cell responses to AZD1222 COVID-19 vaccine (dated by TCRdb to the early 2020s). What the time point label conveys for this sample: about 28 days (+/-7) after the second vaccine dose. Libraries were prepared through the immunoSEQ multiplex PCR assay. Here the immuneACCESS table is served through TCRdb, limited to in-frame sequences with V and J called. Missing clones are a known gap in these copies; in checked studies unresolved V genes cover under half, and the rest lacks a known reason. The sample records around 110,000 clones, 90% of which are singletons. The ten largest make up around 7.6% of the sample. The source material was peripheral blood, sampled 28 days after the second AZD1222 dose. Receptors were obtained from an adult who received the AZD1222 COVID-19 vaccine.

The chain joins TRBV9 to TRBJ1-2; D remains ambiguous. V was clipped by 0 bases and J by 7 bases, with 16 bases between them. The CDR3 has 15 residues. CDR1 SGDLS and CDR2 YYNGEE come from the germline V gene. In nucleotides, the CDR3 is TGTGCCAGCAGCGTAGGGGCCTCGCAGGAGGGTGGCTACACCTTC. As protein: CASSVGASQEGGYTF. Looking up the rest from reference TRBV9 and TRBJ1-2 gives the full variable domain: DSGVTQTPKHLITATGQRVTLRCSPRSGDLSVYWYQQSLDQGLQFLIQYYNGEERAKGNILERFSAQQFPDLHSELNLSSLELGDSALYFCASSVGASQEGGYTFGSGTRLTVV.

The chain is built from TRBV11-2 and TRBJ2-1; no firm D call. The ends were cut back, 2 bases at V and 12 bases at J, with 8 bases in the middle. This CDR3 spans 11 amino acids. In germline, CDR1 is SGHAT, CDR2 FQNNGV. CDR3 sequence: CASSLNLVQFF. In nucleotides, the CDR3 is TGTGCCAGCAGCTTAAATTTGGTGCAGTTCTTC.

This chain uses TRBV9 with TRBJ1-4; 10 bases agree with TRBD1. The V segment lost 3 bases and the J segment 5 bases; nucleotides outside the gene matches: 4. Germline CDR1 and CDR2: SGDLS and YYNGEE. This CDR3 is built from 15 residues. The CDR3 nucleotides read TGTGCCAGCAGCGCGGGGGGACAGGGGAATGAAAAACTGTTTTTT. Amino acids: CASSAGGQGNEKLFF.

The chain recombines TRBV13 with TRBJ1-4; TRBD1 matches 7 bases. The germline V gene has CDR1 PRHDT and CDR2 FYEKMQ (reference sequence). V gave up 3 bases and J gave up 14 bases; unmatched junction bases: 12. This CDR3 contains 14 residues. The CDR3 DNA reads TGTGCCAGCAGCTTGACAGGGAGCGGGGAGAGTCTGTTTTTT. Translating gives CASSLTGSGESLFF.

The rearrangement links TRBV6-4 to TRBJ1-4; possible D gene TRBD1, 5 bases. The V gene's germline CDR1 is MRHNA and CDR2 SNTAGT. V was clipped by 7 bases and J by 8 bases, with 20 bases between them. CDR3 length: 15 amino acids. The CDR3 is CASTTPGTPNEKLFF. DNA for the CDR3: TGTGCCAGCACCACTCCCGGGACGCCGAACGAAAAACTGTTTTTT.

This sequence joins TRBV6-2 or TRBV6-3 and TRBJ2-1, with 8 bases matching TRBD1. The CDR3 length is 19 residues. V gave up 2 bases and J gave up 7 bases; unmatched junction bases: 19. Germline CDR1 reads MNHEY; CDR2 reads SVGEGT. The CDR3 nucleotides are TGTGCCAGCAGTTACCCCGGAGTGGACCTTTGGACAGGGTCAAATGAGCAGTTCTTC. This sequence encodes CASSYPGVDLWTGSNEQFF.

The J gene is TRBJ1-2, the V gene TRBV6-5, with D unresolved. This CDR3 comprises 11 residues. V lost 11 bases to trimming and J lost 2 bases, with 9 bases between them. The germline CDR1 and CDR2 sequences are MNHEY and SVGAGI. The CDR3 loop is CACRENYGYTF. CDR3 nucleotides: TGTGCCTGCCGGGAAAACTATGGCTACACCTTC.

CDR3 DNA: TGTGCCAGCACCCCGTGGGTTGGGGGTGAAGCTTTCTTT. It encodes CASTPWVGGEAFF. The chain links TRBV7-9 to TRBJ1-1; perhaps TRBD1 as D (5 bases). The length of the CDR3 is 13 residues. Trimming left V 7 bases short and J 7 bases short, with 16 bases between. Germline V lookup: CDR1 SEHNR, CDR2 FQNEAQ (reference sequence).

The CDR3 protein is CSVDLQGPETQYF. In DNA, the CDR3 is TGCAGCGTTGATCTCCAGGGGCCGGAGACCCAGTACTTC. This chain connects TRBV29-1 to TRBJ2-5; D perhaps matches TRBD1 (6 bases). This CDR3 is built from 13 residues. Germline assignment: CDR1 SQVTM and CDR2 ANQGSEA. V dropped 3 bases and J dropped 5 bases, with 13 bases sitting between them. The full variable domain, in which reference TRBV29-1 and TRBJ2-5 provide the parts outside the CDR3, is SAVISQKPSRDICQRGTSLTIQCQVDSQVTMMFWYRQQPGQSLTLIATANQGSEATYESGFVIDKFPISRPNLTFSTLTVSNMSPEDSSIYLCSVDLQGPETQYFGPGTRLLVL.